This T cell receptor beta chain was captured by sequencing in a study of cytomegalovirus exposure and HLA in healthy donors. Across the whole study: An earlier analysis found fewer than 140 million unique TCR beta sequences from approximately 170 million T cells.

The V gene's germline CDR1 is SGHDT and CDR2 YYEEEE. The V end lost 1 base, the J end lost 10 bases, and 12 bases lay between the germline ends. The CDR3 runs to 14 residues. The study ran its PCR with 60 Vbeta and 13 Jbeta primers. Sequenced by immunoSEQ multiplex PCR; TCRdb stores in-frame clones only, minus some. The data show about 160,000 clones, with roughly four fifths seen just once and 2.5% to 3.5% held by the top ten. Sequencing was carried out using PBMCs. The receptor comes from a woman in her thirties or forties in good health and CMV-seronegative. The chain links TRBV5-6 to TRBJ1-6; D ambiguous. CDR3 DNA: TGTGCCAGCAGCTTGAAGACCCGAGGATCACCCCTCCACTTT. It specifies CASSLKTRGSPLHF.